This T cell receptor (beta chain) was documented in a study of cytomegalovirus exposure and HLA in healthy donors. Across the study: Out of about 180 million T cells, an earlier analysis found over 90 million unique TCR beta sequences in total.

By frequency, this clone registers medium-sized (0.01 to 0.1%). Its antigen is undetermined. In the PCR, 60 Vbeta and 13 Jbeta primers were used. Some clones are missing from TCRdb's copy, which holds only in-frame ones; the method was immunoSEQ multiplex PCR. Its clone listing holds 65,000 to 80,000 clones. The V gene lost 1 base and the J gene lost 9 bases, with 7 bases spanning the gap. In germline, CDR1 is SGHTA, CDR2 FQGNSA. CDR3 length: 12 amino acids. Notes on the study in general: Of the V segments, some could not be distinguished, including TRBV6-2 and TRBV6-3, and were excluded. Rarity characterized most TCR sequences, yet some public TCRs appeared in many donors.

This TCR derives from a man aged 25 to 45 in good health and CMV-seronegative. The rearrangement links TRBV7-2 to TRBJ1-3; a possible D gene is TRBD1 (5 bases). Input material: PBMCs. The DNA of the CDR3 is TGTGCCAGCAGCTTAGATGACAGCACCATATATTTT. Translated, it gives CASSLDDSTIYF.